These 25 T cell receptor beta chains share one sample of origin, sequenced in a study of T cell changes during pregnancy in multiple sclerosis. Method: immunoSEQ multiplex PCR; TCRdb's copy keeps in-frame clones and lacks some. The data show 45,000 to 60,000 clones, around 90% seen once. Material: CD4+ T cells from peripheral blood mononuclear cells, obtained after pregnancy. These receptors were collected from a female donor in good health, enrolled as a control in a pregnancy study.

V is TRBV6-6 and J is TRBJ1-1; 8 nucleotides line up with TRBD1. The CDR3 extends over 16 amino acids. Germline V gene data show CDR1 as MNHNY and CDR2 as SVGAGI (reference sequence). V trimming: 4 bases; J trimming: 0 bases; junction bases outside the gene matches: 7. CDR3 DNA sequence: TGTGCCAGCAGTTCCGGGACAGGAAAGGTGAACACTGAAGCTTTCTTT. Translated, it gives CASSSGTGKVNTEAFF.

This chain connects TRBV9 to TRBJ2-1, with 7 bases matching TRBD2. The CDR3 contains 13 residues. V lost 4 bases and J lost 6; bases outside the gene matches: 4. The germline gives CDR1 SGDLS, CDR2 YYNGEE. The CDR3 loop reads CASSPRGSNEQFF. The CDR3 DNA follows: TGTGCCAGCAGCCCGCGGGGGAGCAATGAGCAGTTCTTC.

The rearrangement joins TRBV5-1 to TRBJ2-7; 11 nucleotides line up with TRBD1. CDR1 is SGHRS, CDR2 YFSETQ, per germline. With 4 bases clipped from V and 6 bases from J, the junction kept 6 bases outside the gene matches. The CDR3 loop spans 14 amino acids. DNA of the CDR3: TGCGCCAGCAGCCCCGGACAGGGGGCTAGCGAGCAGTACTTC. It codes for CASSPGQGASEQYF.

The genes are TRBV2 and TRBJ2-7; D uncertain. The ends were cut back, 7 bases at V and 0 bases at J, with 7 bases in the middle. Germline V gene data show CDR1 as SNHLY and CDR2 as FYNNEI. This CDR3 has 12 amino acids. The CDR3 bases are TGTGCCAGCACCAGGAACTCCTACGAGCAGTACTTC. It encodes CASTRNSYEQYF.

The chain has TRBV4-2 and TRBJ1-3, with D perhaps matching TRBD1 (5 bases). The CDR3 sequence is 18 residues long. Trimming cost V 0 bases and J 1 base, with 16 bases left between them. Germline loops: CDR1 LGHNA, CDR2 YNFKEQ. The CDR3 DNA is TGTGCCAGCAGCCAAGATGGGGGGGGTAGGGGATCTGGAAACACCATATATTTT. Translation gives CASSQDGGGRGSGNTIYF.

V usage is TRBV13 and J usage is TRBJ1-1; possible D gene TRBD1, 5 bases. The CDR3 extends over 14 amino acids. The germline V gene encodes CDR1 PRHDT and CDR2 FYEKMQ (reference sequence). The V and J ends lost 5 bases and 1 base respectively, with 11 bases between them. CDR3 region: CASSTGQPNTEAFF. In DNA, the CDR3 is TGTGCCAGCAGCACCGGACAACCGAACACTGAAGCTTTCTTT. The variable domain in full, with the rest retrieved from reference TRBV13 and TRBJ1-1, is AAGVIQSPRHLIKEKRETATLKCYPIPRHDTVYWYQQGPGQDPQFLISFYEKMQSDKGSIPDRFSAQQFSDYHSELNMSSLELGDSALYFCASSTGQPNTEAFFGQGTRLTVV.

CDR3 region: CASSLFLASTDTQYF. Here the CDR3 DNA reads TGTGCCAGCAGTTTATTTCTAGCCAGCACAGATACGCAGTATTTT. The chain uses TRBV27 and TRBJ2-3; a possible D gene is TRBD2 (5 bases). V was shortened by 1 base and J by 0 bases, with 8 bases between the two germline ends. Germline loops: CDR1 MNHEY, CDR2 SMNVEV (reference sequence). The CDR3 has 15 residues.

The chain carries TRBV6-1 and TRBJ1-5; TRBD1 aligns across 7 bases. Germline CDR1 is MNHNS and CDR2 is SASEGT. CDR3 length: 14 amino acids. Trimming removed 1 base from V and 7 bases from J; junction bases left unmatched: 4. The CDR3 is CASSEGQGQQPQHF. Here the CDR3 DNA reads TGTGCCAGCAGTGAAGGACAGGGACAGCAGCCCCAGCATTTT.

This clone was counted a few times. The chain recombines TRBV6-1 with TRBJ1-2; D not resolved. The CDR3 totals 14 residues. V was cut by 5 bases and J by 0 bases, with 10 bases left in between. From germline, CDR1 is MNHNS and CDR2 SASEGT. The CDR3 is CASSQDPTNYGYTF. The CDR3 DNA reads as TGTGCCAGCAGTCAGGATCCCACTAACTATGGCTACACCTTC.

The rearrangement joins TRBV10-3 to TRBJ2-7, with 14 bases fitting TRBD2. CDR1 and CDR2 from the germline V gene are ENHRY and SYGVKD. With V trimmed by 7 bases and J by 4 bases, 6 bases remained unmatched. The CDR3 contains 15 residues. The CDR3 region has the DNA TGTGCCATCAACTCGGGACTAGCGGGGGTTTACGAGCAGTACTTC. Its protein product is CAINSGLAGVYEQYF.

V gene TRBV7-8 combines with J gene TRBJ2-1, with TRBD2 as a possible D gene (6 bases). The CDR3 length is 15 residues. Trimming pared 3 bases from V and 4 bases from J, leaving 13 bases between. CDR1 is SGHVS, CDR2 FQNEAQ, per germline. The CDR3 protein is CASSFRDWKYNEQFF. CDR3 coding DNA: TGTGCCAGCAGCTTCCGGGACTGGAAATACAATGAGCAGTTCTTC.

This sequence joins TRBV10-2 and TRBJ1-5, with 9 nucleotides matching TRBD1. V was pared by 4 bases and J by 11 bases, with 6 bases of the junction left unmatched. The CDR3 consists of 13 residues. In germline, CDR1 is WSHSY, CDR2 SAAADI. CDR3 coding DNA: TGCGCCAGCAGTGGGGACAGGGAGGGGGCCCAGCATTTT. Protein sequence: CASSGDREGAQHF.

The chain recombines TRBV25-1 with TRBJ1-6; 10 bases are a match to TRBD1. Germline V lookup: CDR1 MGHDK, CDR2 SYGVNS. The J segment lost 10 bases and the V segment lost 4 bases, leaving 13 bases of the junction unmatched. This CDR3 spans 17 amino acids. The CDR3 bases are TGTGCCAGCAGTGGCCTAGCTACGACAGGGGGCCTATCACCCCTCCACTTT. Protein: CASSGLATTGGLSPLHF.

This chain joins TRBV6-1 and TRBJ1-5; weak D call: TRBD1 (6 bases). Germline V CDR1 and CDR2: MNHNS, SASEGT. Trimming shortened V by 0 bases and J by 7 bases, and 10 bases separated the two germline ends. This CDR3 contains 14 residues. The CDR3 protein is CASSEAGGAQPQHF. The CDR3 DNA sequence: TGTGCCAGCAGTGAAGCGGGGGGGGCCCAGCCCCAGCATTTT.

V and J are TRBV7-6 and TRBJ2-2; 10 bases line up with TRBD1. The CDR3 contains 15 residues. Germline values: CDR1 SGHVS, CDR2 FNYEAQ. V lost 5 bases and J lost 5; bases outside the gene matches: 5. The CDR3 loop reads CASSPRTGGTGELFF. As DNA, the CDR3 is TGTGCCAGCAGCCCCAGGACAGGGGGGACCGGGGAGCTGTTTTTT. The variable domain in full, with the rest retrieved from reference TRBV7-6 and TRBJ2-2, is GAGVSQSPRYKVTKRGQDVALRCDPISGHVSLYWYRQALGQGPEFLTYFNYEAQQDKSGLPNDRFSAERPEGSISTLTIQRTEQRDSAMYRCASSPRTGGTGELFFGEGSRLTVL.

In this sample, this clone turned up once. CDR3 residues: CASRPTGTGSYGYTF. CDR3 coding DNA: TGTGCCAGCAGACCCACCGGGACAGGGAGCTATGGCTACACCTTC. V is TRBV6-5 and J is TRBJ1-2; 9 bases fit TRBD1. CDR1 is MNHEY, CDR2 SVGAGI, per germline. The CDR3 totals 15 residues. The V segment lost 6 bases and the J segment 4 bases; nucleotides outside the gene matches: 9.

The gene calls are TRBV5-1 and TRBJ1-2, with TRBD1 as a possible D gene (6 bases). Trimming took off 1 base at V and 9 bases at J, with 10 bases between the two ends. This CDR3 spans 12 amino acids. Looked up from germline, CDR1 is SGHRS and CDR2 is YFSETQ. The CDR3 loop is CASSLPQGSYTF. CDR3 sequence (DNA): TGCGCCAGCAGCTTGCCGCAGGGGAGCTACACCTTC. The entire variable domain, with the rest obtained from reference TRBV5-1 and TRBJ1-2, is as follows: KAGVTQTPRYLIKTRGQQVTLSCSPISGHRSVSWYQQTPGQGLQFLFEYFSETQRNKGNFPGRFSGRQFSNSRSEMNVSTLELGDSALYLCASSLPQGSYTFGSGTRLTVV.

This rearrangement joins TRBV5-1 to TRBJ2-5; perhaps TRBD2 as D (5 bases). Germline CDR1 SGHRS, CDR2 YFSETQ. The germline V and J ends were trimmed by 0 bases and 11 bases, with 17 bases remaining between them. The CDR3 is 14 residues long. The CDR3 coding sequence is TGCGCCAGCAGCTTGGGGTTAGCCGTTGGGGAGCAGTACTTC. Translating it yields CASSLGLAVGEQYF.

The chain recombines TRBV11-2 with TRBJ1-4; weak D call: TRBD1 (5 bases). Germline V CDR1 and CDR2: SGHAT, FQNNGV. Trimming removed 4 bases at V and 5 bases at J, with 11 bases between. The CDR3 length is 14 residues. This CDR3 is CASSSTVRNEKLFF. CDR3 in DNA: TGTGCCAGCAGCTCGACAGTGAGAAATGAAAAACTGTTTTTT. Using reference TRBV11-2 and TRBJ1-4 for the parts outside the CDR3, the full variable domain is EAGVAQSPRYKIIEKRQSVAFWCNPISGHATLYWYQQILGQGPKLLIQFQNNGVVDDSQLPKDRFSAERLKGVDSTLKIQPAKLEDSAVYLCASSSTVRNEKLFFGSGTQLSVL.

This clone was picked up one time. This chain links TRBV6-4 with TRBJ2-3, with 7 bases that match TRBD1. J gave up 4 bases and V 0 bases, and 4 bases lay outside the gene matches. The CDR3 covers 15 residues. Germline lookup yields CDR1 MRHNA and CDR2 SNTAGT. This chain's CDR3 is CASSDSGTEADTQYF. In DNA form, the CDR3 reads TGTGCCAGCAGTGACTCAGGGACAGAGGCAGATACGCAGTATTTT.

This chain connects TRBV28 to TRBJ1-1; 7 bases fit TRBD1. J was trimmed by 1 base and V by 3 bases; bases with no gene match: 2. This CDR3 is built from 14 residues. Germline values: CDR1 MDHEN, CDR2 SYDVKM. CDR3 sequence: CASSLTGRNTEAFF. CDR3 nucleotide sequence: TGTGCCAGCAGTTTGACAGGGAGGAACACTGAAGCTTTCTTT.

J is TRBJ2-7 and V is TRBV6-6; 8 bases map to TRBD2. Germline-derived CDR1 and CDR2 are MNHNY and SVGAGI (reference sequence). The ends lost 7 bases at V and 6 bases at J; junction bases unmatched: 17. The CDR3 contains 16 residues. CDR3 amino acids: CASTLRASGFSSEQYF. The CDR3 region has the DNA TGTGCCAGCACCCTGAGGGCTAGCGGGTTCTCATCCGAGCAGTACTTC.

The chain couples TRBV28 to TRBJ1-2, with 9 nucleotides matching TRBD1. J gave up 4 bases and V 6 bases, and 9 bases lay outside the gene matches. The CDR3 covers 15 residues. Germline V CDR1 and CDR2: MDHEN, SYDVKM. CDR3 region: CASSHPQGAGYGYTF. The CDR3 nucleotides read TGTGCCAGCAGCCATCCACAGGGGGCTGGCTATGGCTACACCTTC.

This chain links TRBV7-9 with TRBJ1-3, with unresolved D. CDR1 is SEHNR, CDR2 FQNEAQ, per germline (reference sequence). The CDR3 is 17 amino acids. V lost 3 bases and J 4 bases, leaving 19 bases between the germline ends. This CDR3 reads CASSLVINRGKGNTIYF. The CDR3 nucleotides read TGTGCCAGCAGCTTGGTGATCAATAGAGGGAAGGGAAACACCATATATTTT.

The chain carries TRBV6-5 and TRBJ2-7, with 11 positions matching TRBD2. V lost 6 bases, J lost 4 bases, and 5 bases stayed unmatched. Per germline, CDR1 MNHEY and CDR2 SVGAGI. This CDR3 contains 14 residues. CDR3 residues: CASSRRLAGYEQYF. DNA for the CDR3: TGTGCCAGCAGCCGACGACTAGCGGGATACGAGCAGTACTTC.